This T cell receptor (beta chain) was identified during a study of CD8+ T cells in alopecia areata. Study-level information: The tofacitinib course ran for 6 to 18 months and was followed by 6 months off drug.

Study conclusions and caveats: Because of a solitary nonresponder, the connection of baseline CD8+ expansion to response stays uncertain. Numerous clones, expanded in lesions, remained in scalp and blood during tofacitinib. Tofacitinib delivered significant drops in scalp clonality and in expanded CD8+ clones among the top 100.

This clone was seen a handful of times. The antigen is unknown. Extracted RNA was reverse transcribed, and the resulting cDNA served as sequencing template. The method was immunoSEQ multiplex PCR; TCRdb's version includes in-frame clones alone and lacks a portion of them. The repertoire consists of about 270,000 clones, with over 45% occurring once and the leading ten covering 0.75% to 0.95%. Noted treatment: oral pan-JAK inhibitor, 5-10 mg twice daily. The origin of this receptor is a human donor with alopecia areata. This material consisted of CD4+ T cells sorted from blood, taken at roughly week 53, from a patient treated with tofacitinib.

The CDR3 protein is CAIGTDTQYF. The CDR3 nucleotides are TGTGCCATCGGCACAGATACGCAGTATTTT. The J gene is TRBJ2-3, the V gene TRBV10-3; D gene unclear. The CDR3 covers 10 residues. Germline-derived CDR1 and CDR2 are ENHRY and SYGVKD. Trimming shortened V by 8 bases and J by 1 base, and 1 base separated the two germline ends.